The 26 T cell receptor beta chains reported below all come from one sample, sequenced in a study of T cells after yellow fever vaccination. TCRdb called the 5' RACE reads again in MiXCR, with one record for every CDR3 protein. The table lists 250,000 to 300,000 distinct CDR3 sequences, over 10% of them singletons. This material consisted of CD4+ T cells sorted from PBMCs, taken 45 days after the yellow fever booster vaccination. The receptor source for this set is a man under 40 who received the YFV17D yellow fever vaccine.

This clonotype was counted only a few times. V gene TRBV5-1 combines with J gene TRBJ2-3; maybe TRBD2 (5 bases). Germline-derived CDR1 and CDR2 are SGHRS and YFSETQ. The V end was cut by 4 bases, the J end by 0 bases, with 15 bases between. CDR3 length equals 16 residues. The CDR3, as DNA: TGCGCCAGCAGCCTGGTAGTAGCGCAGAGCACAGATACGCAGTATTTT. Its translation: CASSLVVAQSTDTQYF. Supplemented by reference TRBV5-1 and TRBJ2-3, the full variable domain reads KAGVTQTPRYLIKTRGQQVTLSCSPISGHRSVSWYQQTPGQGLQFLFEYFSETQRNKGNFPGRFSGRQFSNSRSEMNVSTLELGDSALYLCASSLVVAQSTDTQYFGPGTRLTVL.

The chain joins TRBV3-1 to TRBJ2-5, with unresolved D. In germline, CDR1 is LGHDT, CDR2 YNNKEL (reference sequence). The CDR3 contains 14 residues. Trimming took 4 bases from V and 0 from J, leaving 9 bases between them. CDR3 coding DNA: TGTGCCAGCAGCCCAGGCGATTACCAAGAGACCCAGTACTTC. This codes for CASSPGDYQETQYF.

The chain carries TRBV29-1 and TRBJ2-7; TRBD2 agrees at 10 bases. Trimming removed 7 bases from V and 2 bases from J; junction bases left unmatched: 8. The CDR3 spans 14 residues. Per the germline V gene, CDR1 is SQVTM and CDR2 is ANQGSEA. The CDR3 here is CSGKTSGYPYEQYF. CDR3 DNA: TGCAGCGGCAAGACTAGCGGGTACCCCTACGAGCAGTACTTC.

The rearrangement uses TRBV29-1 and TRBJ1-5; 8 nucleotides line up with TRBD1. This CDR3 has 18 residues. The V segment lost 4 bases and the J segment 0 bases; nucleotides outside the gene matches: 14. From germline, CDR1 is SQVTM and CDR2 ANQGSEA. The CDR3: CSVVKYRGESNSNQPQHF. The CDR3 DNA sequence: TGCAGCGTTGTCAAGTACAGGGGGGAAAGTAATAGCAATCAGCCCCAGCATTTT.

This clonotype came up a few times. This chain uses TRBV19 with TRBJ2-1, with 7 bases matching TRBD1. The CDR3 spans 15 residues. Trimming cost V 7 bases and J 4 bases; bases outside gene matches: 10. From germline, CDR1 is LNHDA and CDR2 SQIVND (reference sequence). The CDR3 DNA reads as TGTGCCAGTAAAACCGGGACAGCACTTTACAATGAGCAGTTCTTC. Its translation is CASKTGTALYNEQFF.

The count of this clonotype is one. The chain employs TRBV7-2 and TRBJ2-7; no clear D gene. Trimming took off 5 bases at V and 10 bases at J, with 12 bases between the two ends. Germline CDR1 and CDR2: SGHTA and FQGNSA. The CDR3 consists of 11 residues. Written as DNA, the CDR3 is TGTGCCAGCAGCCCGGCTTTTGATCAGTACTTC. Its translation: CASSPAFDQYF.

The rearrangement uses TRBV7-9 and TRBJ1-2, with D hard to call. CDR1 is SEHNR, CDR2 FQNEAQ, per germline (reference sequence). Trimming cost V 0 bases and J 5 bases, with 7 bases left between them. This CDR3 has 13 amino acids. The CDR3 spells CASSLAPGYGYTF. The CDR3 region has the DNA TGTGCCAGCAGCTTAGCCCCGGGGTATGGCTACACCTTC.

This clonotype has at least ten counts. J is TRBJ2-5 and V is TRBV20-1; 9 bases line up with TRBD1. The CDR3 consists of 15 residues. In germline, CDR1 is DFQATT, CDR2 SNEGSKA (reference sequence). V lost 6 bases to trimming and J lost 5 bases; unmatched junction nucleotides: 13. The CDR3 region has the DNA TGCAGTGCCCCGACCGGGACAGGGTTTTGGGAGACCCAGTACTTC. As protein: CSAPTGTGFWETQYF.

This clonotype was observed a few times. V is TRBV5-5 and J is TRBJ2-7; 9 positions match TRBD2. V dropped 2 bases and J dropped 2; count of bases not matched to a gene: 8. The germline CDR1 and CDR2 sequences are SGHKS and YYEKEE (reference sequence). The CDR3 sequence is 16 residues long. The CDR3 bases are TGTGCCAGCAGCTTCGCGTACGTAGCGGGGGCCTACGAGCAGTACTTC. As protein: CASSFAYVAGAYEQYF. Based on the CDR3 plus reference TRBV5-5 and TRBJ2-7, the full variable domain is DAGVTQSPTHLIKTRGQQVTLRCSPISGHKSVSWYQQVLGQGPQFIFQYYEKEERGRGNFPDRFSARQFPNYSSELNVNALLLGDSALYLCASSFAYVAGAYEQYFGPGTRLTVT.

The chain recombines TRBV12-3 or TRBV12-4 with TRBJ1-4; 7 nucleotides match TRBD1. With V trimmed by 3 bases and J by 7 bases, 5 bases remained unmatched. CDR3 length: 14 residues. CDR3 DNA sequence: TGTGCCAGCAGTTTGTCGAACAGGGGTGAAAAACTGTTTTTT. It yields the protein CASSLSNRGEKLFF.

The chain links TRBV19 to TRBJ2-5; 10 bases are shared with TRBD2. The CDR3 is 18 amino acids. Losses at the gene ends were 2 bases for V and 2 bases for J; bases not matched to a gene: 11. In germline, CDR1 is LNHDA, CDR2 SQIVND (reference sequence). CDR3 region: CASSITPWTSGRQETQYF. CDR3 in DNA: TGTGCCAGTAGTATAACCCCCTGGACTAGCGGAAGACAAGAGACCCAGTACTTC.

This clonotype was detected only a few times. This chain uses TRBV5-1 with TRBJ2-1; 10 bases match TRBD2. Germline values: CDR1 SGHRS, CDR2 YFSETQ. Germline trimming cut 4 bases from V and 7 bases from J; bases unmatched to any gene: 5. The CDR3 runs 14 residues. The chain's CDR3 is CASSPALAGNEQFF. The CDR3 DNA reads TGCGCCAGCAGCCCGGCACTAGCGGGAAATGAGCAGTTCTTC.

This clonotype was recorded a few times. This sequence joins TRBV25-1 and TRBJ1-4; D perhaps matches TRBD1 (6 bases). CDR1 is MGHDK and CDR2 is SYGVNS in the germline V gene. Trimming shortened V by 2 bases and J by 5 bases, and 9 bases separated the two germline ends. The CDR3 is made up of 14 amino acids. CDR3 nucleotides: TGTGCCAGCAGTGAAGGACAGCCGAATGAAAAACTGTTTTTT. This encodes CASSEGQPNEKLFF.

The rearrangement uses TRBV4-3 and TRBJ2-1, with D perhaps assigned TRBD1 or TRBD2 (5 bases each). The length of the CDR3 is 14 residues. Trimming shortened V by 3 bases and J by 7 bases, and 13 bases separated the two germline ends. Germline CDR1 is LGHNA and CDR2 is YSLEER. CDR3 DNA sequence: TGCGCCAGCAGCCAGTCGAGGGGTCTGAATGAGCAGTTCTTC. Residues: CASSQSRGLNEQFF.

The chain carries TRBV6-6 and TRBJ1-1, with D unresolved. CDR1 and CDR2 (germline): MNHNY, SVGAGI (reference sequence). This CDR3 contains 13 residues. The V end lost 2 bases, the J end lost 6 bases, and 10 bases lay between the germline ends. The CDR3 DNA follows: TGTGCCAGCAGTTACGCGGGTTATGCTGAAGCTTTCTTT. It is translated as CASSYAGYAEAFF.

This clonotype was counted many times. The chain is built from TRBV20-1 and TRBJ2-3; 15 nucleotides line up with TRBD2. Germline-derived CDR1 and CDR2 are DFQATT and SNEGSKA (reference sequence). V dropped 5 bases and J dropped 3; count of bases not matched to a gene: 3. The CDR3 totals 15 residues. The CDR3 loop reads CSAGLAGGRTDTQYF. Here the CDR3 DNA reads TGCAGTGCTGGACTAGCGGGGGGGCGGACAGATACGCAGTATTTT.

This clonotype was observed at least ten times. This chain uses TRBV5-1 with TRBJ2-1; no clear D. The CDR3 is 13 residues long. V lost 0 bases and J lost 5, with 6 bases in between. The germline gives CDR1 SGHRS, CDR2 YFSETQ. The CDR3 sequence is CASSLGWNNEQFF. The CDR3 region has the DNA TGCGCCAGCAGCTTGGGGTGGAACAATGAGCAGTTCTTC.

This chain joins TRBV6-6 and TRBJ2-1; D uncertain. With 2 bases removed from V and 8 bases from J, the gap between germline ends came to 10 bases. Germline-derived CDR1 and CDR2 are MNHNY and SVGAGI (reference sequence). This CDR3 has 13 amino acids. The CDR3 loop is CASSYKARYEQFF. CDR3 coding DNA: TGTGCCAGCAGTTACAAGGCTAGGTATGAGCAGTTCTTC.

In DNA form, the CDR3 reads TGTGCCACGGGGGGGTCTGGAAACACCATATATTTT. It is translated as CATGGSGNTIYF. The genes are TRBV10-3 and TRBJ1-3; tentatively, D is TRBD1 (5 bases). V was shortened by 10 bases and J by 1 base, with 8 bases between the two germline ends. CDR3 length: 12 amino acids. The germline gives CDR1 ENHRY, CDR2 SYGVKD.

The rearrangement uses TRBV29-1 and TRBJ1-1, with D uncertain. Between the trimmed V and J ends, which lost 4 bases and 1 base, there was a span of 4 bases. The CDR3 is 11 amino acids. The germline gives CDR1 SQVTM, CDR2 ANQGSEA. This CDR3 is CSVVGNTEAFF. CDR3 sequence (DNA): TGCAGCGTTGTCGGGAACACTGAAGCTTTCTTT.

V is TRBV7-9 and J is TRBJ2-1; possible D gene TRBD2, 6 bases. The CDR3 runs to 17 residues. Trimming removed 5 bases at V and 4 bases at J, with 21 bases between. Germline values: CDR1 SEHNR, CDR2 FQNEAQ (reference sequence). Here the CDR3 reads CASSPNGRAGSYNEQFF. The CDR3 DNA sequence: TGTGCCAGCAGCCCTAACGGAAGGGCGGGATCTTACAATGAGCAGTTCTTC. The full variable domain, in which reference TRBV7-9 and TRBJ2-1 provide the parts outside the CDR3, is DTGVSQNPRHKITKRGQNVTFRCDPISEHNRLYWYRQTLGQGPEFLTYFQNEAQLEKSRLLSDRFSAERPKGSFSTLEIQRTEQGDSAMYLCASSPNGRAGSYNEQFFGPGTRLTVL.

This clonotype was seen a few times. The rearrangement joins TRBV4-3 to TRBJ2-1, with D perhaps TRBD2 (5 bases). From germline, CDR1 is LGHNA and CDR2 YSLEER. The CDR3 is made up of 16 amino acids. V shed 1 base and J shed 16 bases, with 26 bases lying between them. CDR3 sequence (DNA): TGCGCCAGCAGCCAAGGAGCGGTGTCCCATCAAGGGCATCGTTTCTTC. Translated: CASSQGAVSHQGHRFF.

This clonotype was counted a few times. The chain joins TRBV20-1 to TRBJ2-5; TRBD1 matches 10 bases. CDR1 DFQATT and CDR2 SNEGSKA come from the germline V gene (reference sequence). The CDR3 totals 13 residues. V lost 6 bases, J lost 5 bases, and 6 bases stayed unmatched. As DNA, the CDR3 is TGCAGTGCCCCCCGGACAGGGGGGGAGACCCAGTACTTC. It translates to CSAPRTGGETQYF.

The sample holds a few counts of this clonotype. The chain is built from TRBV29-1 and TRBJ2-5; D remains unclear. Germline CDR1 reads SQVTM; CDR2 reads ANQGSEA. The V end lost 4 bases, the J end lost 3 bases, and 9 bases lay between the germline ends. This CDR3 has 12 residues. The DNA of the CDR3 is TGCAGCGTTGCAACTACCAAAGAGACCCAGTACTTC. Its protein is CSVATTKETQYF.

The DNA of the CDR3 is TGCAGCGTGACGACAGATAAAGGTCAGCCCCAGCATTTT. Residues: CSVTTDKGQPQHF. The rearrangement joins TRBV29-1 to TRBJ1-5; maybe TRBD1 (5 bases). The germline V gene has CDR1 SQVTM and CDR2 ANQGSEA. V was shortened by 6 bases and J by 6 bases, with 15 bases between the two germline ends. There are 13 residues in the CDR3.

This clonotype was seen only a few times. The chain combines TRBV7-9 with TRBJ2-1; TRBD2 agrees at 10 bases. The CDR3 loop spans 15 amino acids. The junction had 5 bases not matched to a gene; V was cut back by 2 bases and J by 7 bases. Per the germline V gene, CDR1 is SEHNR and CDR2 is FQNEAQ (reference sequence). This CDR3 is CASSLKTSGANEQFF. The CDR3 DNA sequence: TGTGCCAGCAGCTTAAAAACTAGCGGGGCGAATGAGCAGTTCTTC.